The 17 T cell receptor beta chains listed next were all sequenced from one sample in a study of shared clonotypes between healthy human individuals. Clones were sequenced by immunoSEQ multiplex PCR, and TCRdb holds only the in-frame ones, with some missing. The sample has under 1,100,000 clones; approximately 76% are singletons. The sample comprised memory CD4+ T cells sorted from blood. Indicated subset: CD45RA-negative fraction. The receptors come from a man in his late teens or twenties in good health.

V is TRBV5-4 and J is TRBJ2-6; no clear D. Looked up from germline, CDR1 is SGHNT and CDR2 is YYREEE (reference sequence). V lost 4 bases and J 2 bases, leaving 13 bases between the germline ends. CDR3 size: 16 residues. The CDR3 region is CASSPNIGAGANVLTF. CDR3 bases: TGTGCCAGCAGCCCGAACATTGGGGCTGGGGCCAACGTCCTGACTTTC.

The rearrangement joins TRBV5-4 to TRBJ1-1; D not certain. The CDR3 consists of 16 residues. Germline CDR1 SGHNT, CDR2 YYREEE (reference sequence). Trimming removed 0 bases at V and 0 bases at J, with 12 bases between. The CDR3: CASSLVGNGMNTEAFF. CDR3 in DNA: TGTGCCAGCAGCTTGGTTGGAAATGGGATGAACACTGAAGCTTTCTTT.

The J gene is TRBJ2-1, the V gene TRBV7-9; TRBD2 matches 7 bases. Losses at the gene ends were 4 bases for V and 0 bases for J; bases not matched to a gene: 9. CDR1 and CDR2 from the germline V gene are SEHNR and FQNEAQ (reference sequence). The CDR3 sequence is 17 residues long. CDR3 bases: TGTGCCAGCAGCTCCCGAGGTCGCGGGAGCTCCTACAATGAGCAGTTCTTC. This gives the protein CASSSRGRGSSYNEQFF. Looking up the rest from reference TRBV7-9 and TRBJ2-1 gives the full variable domain: DTGVSQNPRHKITKRGQNVTFRCDPISEHNRLYWYRQTLGQGPEFLTYFQNEAQLEKSRLLSDRFSAERPKGSFSTLEIQRTEQGDSAMYLCASSSRGRGSSYNEQFFGPGTRLTVL.

Here the CDR3 DNA reads TGTGCCAGCAGTTTATGGGGAAGGGAAGCTTTCTTT. It encodes CASSLWGREAFF. The rearrangement uses TRBV28 and TRBJ1-1; D uncertain. Germline V gene sequence: CDR1 MDHEN, CDR2 SYDVKM. V lost 0 bases and J lost 8, with 7 bases in between. The CDR3 sequence is 12 residues long.

Only one count was recorded for this clone. The rearrangement links TRBV5-6 to TRBJ2-7; TRBD2 aligns across 12 bases. The CDR3 covers 16 residues. Germline CDR1 SGHDT, CDR2 YYEEEE. V was pared by 4 bases and J by 0 bases, with 5 bases of the junction left unmatched. The CDR3 reads CASSPLAGGLSYEQYF. The DNA of the CDR3 is TGTGCCAGCAGCCCGCTAGCGGGAGGGCTCTCCTACGAGCAGTACTTC.

V gene TRBV6-6 combines with J gene TRBJ2-2; the D is unclear. The CDR3 consists of 13 residues. The germline V gene has CDR1 MNHNY and CDR2 SVGAGI (reference sequence). Trimming left V 4 bases short and J 7 bases short, with 10 bases between. For the CDR3, the DNA is TGTGCCAGCAGTTCCGGAAGGGTCGGGGAGCTGTTTTTT. It translates to CASSSGRVGELFF.

Many counts were recorded for this clone. The rearrangement joins TRBV5-1 to TRBJ2-3, with 8 positions matching TRBD2. There are 14 residues in the CDR3. J gave up 4 bases and V 2 bases, and 3 bases lay outside the gene matches. Germline lookup yields CDR1 SGHRS and CDR2 YFSETQ. The CDR3 nucleotides are TGCGCCAGCAGCTTCCGGGGGGGCCCAGATACGCAGTATTTT. It encodes CASSFRGGPDTQYF. Drawing the rest from reference TRBV5-1 and TRBJ2-3, the complete variable domain is KAGVTQTPRYLIKTRGQQVTLSCSPISGHRSVSWYQQTPGQGLQFLFEYFSETQRNKGNFPGRFSGRQFSNSRSEMNVSTLELGDSALYLCASSFRGGPDTQYFGPGTRLTVL.

This clone has a count of ten or more. V gene TRBV19 combines with J gene TRBJ1-1, with D perhaps matching TRBD1 (5 bases). This CDR3 region has 14 residues. The germline CDR1 and CDR2 sequences are LNHDA and SQIVND (reference sequence). V gave up 3 bases and J gave up 10 bases, with 18 bases separating them. The CDR3 nucleotides read TGTGCCAGTAGTATCCCCGGGACCCACGTAGGAGCTTTCTTT. Its translation: CASSIPGTHVGAFF.

The rearrangement uses TRBV4-1 and TRBJ1-1; D is undetermined. The V end was cut by 0 bases, the J end by 1 base, with 9 bases between. CDR1 is MGHRA and CDR2 is YSYEKL in the germline V gene. The CDR3 extends over 15 amino acids. In DNA, the CDR3 is TGCGCCAGCAGCCAAGAAGAGGCAAAGAACACTGAAGCTTTCTTT. Its translation is CASSQEEAKNTEAFF.

The J gene is TRBJ2-7, the V gene TRBV28; 7 nucleotides align to TRBD1. Trimming cost V 2 bases and J 4 bases; bases outside gene matches: 11. CDR1 and CDR2 from the germline V gene are MDHEN and SYDVKM. The length of the CDR3 is 16 residues. In DNA, the CDR3 is TGTGCCAGCAGTTTAACCGCTCCAGGGGGAGTATACGAGCAGTACTTC. Residues: CASSLTAPGGVYEQYF.

The chain carries TRBV2 and TRBJ1-1, with a weak D call TRBD1 (5 bases). The CDR3 has 10 amino acids. The ends were cut back, 11 bases at V and 11 bases at J, with 15 bases in the middle. Germline loops: CDR1 SNHLY, CDR2 FYNNEI. In DNA, the CDR3 is TGTGCCCATGGGGCCAGCAGGGCTTTCTTT. This gives the protein CAHGASRAFF. Full variable domain (remainder filled in from reference TRBV2 and TRBJ1-1): EPEVTQTPSHQVTQMGQEVILRCVPISNHLYFYWYRQILGQKVEFLVSFYNNEISEKSEIFDDQFSVERPDGSNFTLKIRSTKLEDSAMYFCAHGASRAFFGQGTRLTVV.

The chain carries TRBV7-6 and TRBJ2-1; 8 nucleotides align to TRBD2. The V gene end was trimmed by 5 bases and the J gene end by 5 bases; junction bases not matched to a gene: 11. The CDR3 is made up of 16 amino acids. Germline CDR1 is SGHVS and CDR2 is FNYEAQ. CDR3 nucleotide sequence: TGTGCCAGCAGCCCTACCCAAGCGGGAGCCAACAATGAGCAGTTCTTC. Amino acid sequence: CASSPTQAGANNEQFF.

V is TRBV29-1 and J is TRBJ2-3; no clear D. Per germline, CDR1 SQVTM and CDR2 ANQGSEA. This CDR3 contains 20 residues. Trimming removed 1 base at V and 0 bases at J, with 26 bases between. This CDR3 reads CSVEVRQVHPRSYSTDTQYF. The DNA for the CDR3 is TGCAGCGTTGAAGTTAGGCAGGTACATCCCCGATCCTATAGCACAGATACGCAGTATTTT.

V usage is TRBV29-1 and J usage is TRBJ1-2, with D unresolved. V was clipped by 0 bases and J by 6 bases, with 14 bases between them. This CDR3 comprises 14 residues. The germline V gene encodes CDR1 SQVTM and CDR2 ANQGSEA. CDR3 bases: TGCAGCGTTGAAGAAGACCAGTTTAAACATGGCTACACCTTC. It yields the protein CSVEEDQFKHGYTF.

This chain uses TRBV6-1 with TRBJ1-2, with 10 nucleotides matching TRBD1. Trimming removed 3 bases from V and 7 bases from J; junction bases left unmatched: 5. Germline-derived CDR1 and CDR2 are MNHNS and SASEGT. The length of the CDR3 is 14 residues. The CDR3 DNA is TGTGCCAGCAGTGAGGGGACAGGGGTCGGTGGCTACACCTTC. Translating gives CASSEGTGVGGYTF.

The V and J genes are TRBV7-9 and TRBJ1-5; a weak D match, TRBD1 (5 bases). The CDR3 is 15 amino acids. CDR1 is SEHNR, CDR2 FQNEAQ, per germline (reference sequence). Trimming shortened V by 5 bases and J by 1 base, and 12 bases separated the two germline ends. This CDR3 is CASSPRGESNQPQHF. The CDR3 DNA is TGTGCCAGCAGCCCAAGAGGGGAGAGCAATCAGCCCCAGCATTTT.

This chain connects TRBV4-2 to TRBJ1-6, with 10 bases lining up with TRBD1. The J segment lost 7 bases and the V segment lost 2 bases, leaving 5 bases of the junction unmatched. Germline lookup yields CDR1 LGHNA and CDR2 YNFKEQ. The CDR3 contains 16 residues. CDR3 in DNA: TGTGCCAGCAGCCAACCAGGACAGGGGGGAAATTCACCCCTCCACTTT. Translated: CASSQPGQGGNSPLHF.